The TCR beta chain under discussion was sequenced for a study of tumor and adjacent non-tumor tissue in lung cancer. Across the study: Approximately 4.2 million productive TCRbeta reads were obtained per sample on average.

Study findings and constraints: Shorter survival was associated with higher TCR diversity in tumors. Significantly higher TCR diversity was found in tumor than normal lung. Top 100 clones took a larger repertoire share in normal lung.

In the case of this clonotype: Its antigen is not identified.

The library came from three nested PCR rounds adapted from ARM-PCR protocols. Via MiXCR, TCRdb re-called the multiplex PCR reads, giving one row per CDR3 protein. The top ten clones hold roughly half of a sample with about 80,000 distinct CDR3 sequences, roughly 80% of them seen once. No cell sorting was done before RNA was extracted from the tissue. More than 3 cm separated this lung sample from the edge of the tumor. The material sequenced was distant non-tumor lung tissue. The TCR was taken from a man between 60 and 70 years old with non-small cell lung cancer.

CDR3 nucleotides: TGTGCCAGCAGTGCGTGGGCGGGAGAGAGCTCCTACAATGAGCAGTTCTTC. This encodes CASSAWAGESSYNEQFF. The V gene is TRBV6-5, the J gene TRBJ2-1; 7 bases fit TRBD2. There are 17 residues in the CDR3. Trimming took 5 bases from V and 0 from J; bases not matched to a gene: 10. CDR1 MNHEY and CDR2 SVGAGI come from the germline V gene.